This T cell receptor (beta chain) stems from a study of CD8+CD57+ T cells in acquired aplastic anemia. About the study: The DNA of sorted CD4+ and CD8+ cells averaged about 3 ug.

CDR3 and TCR beta VDJ profiling relied on a genomic DNA template. TCRdb itself ran the reads through MiXCR, one entry per CDR3 protein. The table includes some 170,000 distinct CDR3 sequences, around half detected once. CD8+CD57+ cell expansion had been shown by flow cytometry in patients chosen for sequencing. Each patient carried a diagnosis of severe acquired aplastic anemia. The CDR3 runs to 13 residues. The germline CDR1 and CDR2 sequences are SGHTA and FQGTGA. V lost 5 bases to trimming and J lost 6 bases; unmatched junction nucleotides: 7. The source material was sorted CD4+, CD8+, or CD8+CD57+ T cells (not recorded which) from PBMCs. This receptor was obtained from a human donor with aplastic anemia. This sequence joins TRBV7-3 and TRBJ2-7; 7 nucleotides line up with TRBD1. CDR3 nucleotides: TGTGCCAGCAGCCGTGGACAGGTGTCCGAGCAGTACTTC. Translating gives CASSRGQVSEQYF.